This entry describes one TCR beta chain. The clone's antigen remains unknown. Base qualities are missing; no much larger clone stands one base away. The entry originates in a study of OX40 agonist ivuxolimab in advanced cancers. For the wider study: Ivuxolimab, which targeted the costimulatory receptor OX40 (CD134), was an agonistic, fully human IgG2 monoclonal antibody. Intravenous ivuxolimab was administered to patients every 2 weeks at six dose levels: 0.01, 0.1, 0.3, 1.5, 3 and 10 mg/kg. Of the approximately 53 patients in dose escalation, about 19 had hepatocellular carcinoma, roughly 15 had melanoma, 9 had renal cell carcinoma and 9 had head and neck cancer. The dose-escalation cohort was 80% to 90% male with a mean age of 60 years, ranging from about 23 to 85. The paper describes the monotherapy dose-escalation part (N of about 47 patients) of the phase I trial of ivuxolimab. Partial responses were achieved by three dose-escalation patients, of whom one had hepatocellular carcinoma and two had cutaneous melanoma. Peripheral TCRbeta sequencing aimed to test whether ivuxolimab altered TCR sequence diversity and caused clonal T-cell expansion. Prior anti-PD-1, anti-PD-L1 or anti-CTLA-4 therapy was permitted, and approximately 41% of dose-escalation patients had received checkpoint inhibitors.

General conclusions and limits of the study: At doses of 0.1 to 3.0 mg/kg, clonal expansion of both CD4+ and CD8+ T cells in blood was seen between baseline and week 6. Antigen specificity was not determined for the clonally expanded peripheral T cells. Low levels of normalized T-cell clonal expansion were also seen in some patients who did not respond. After ivuxolimab, more expanded clones were found on average in CD8+ T cells than in CD4+ T cells. In the 0.1-3.0 mg/kg groups, partial responders had among the lowest normalized peripheral clonal expansion, particularly in CD8+ T cells.

Patients with a history of autoimmune disease or receiving systemic immunosuppression were excluded from the trial. Peripheral blood for TCR sequencing was drawn from every dose cohort at baseline, at cycle 4 day 1 and at cycle 7 day 1. The samples were drawn from a first-in-human, open-label, multicenter phase I dose-escalation trial of ivuxolimab. Adults with locally advanced or metastatic melanoma, renal cell carcinoma, hepatocellular carcinoma or head and neck squamous cell carcinoma were enrolled in the trial. Before TCR sequencing, CD4+ T cells and CD8+ T cells from peripheral blood were sorted into separate populations. For sequencing of the TCRbeta CDR3 region, genomic DNA was extracted from the sorted cells. The immunoSEQ Assay was used for sequencing of TCRbeta CDR3 regions. The table was pulled from immuneACCESS by TCRdb, which kept in-frame rearrangements only. Such tables lose some clones; where checked, under half of the loss comes from unresolved V genes, and the rest has no known cause. This sample lists 50,000 or so clones; more than 85% were detected once. The ten top clones hold over 10% of the sample.

The material sequenced was CD4+ or CD8+ T cells sorted from blood, taken in a trial of the OX40 agonist ivuxolimab. The sequence was collected from an adult with an advanced solid tumor such as melanoma, head and neck, liver or kidney cancer.

The encoded CDR3 is CASSLAGTSGYTDTQYF. The DNA sequence is TGTGCCAGCAGCTTAGCTGGGACTAGCGGTTACACAGATACGCAGTATTTT. The chain links TRBV7-9 with TRBJ2-3, with 11 bases matching TRBD2. According to the germline V gene (reference sequence), CDR1 reads SEHNR and CDR2 reads FQNEAQ. Relative to germline, V is missing 0 bases and J is missing 2 bases, with 4 bases of the junction outside any gene match. From cysteine to phenylalanine, the CDR3 is 17 amino acids long. Solely the CDR3 DNA is kept, with 51 bases framed from the first base.